These 27 T cell receptor beta chains share one sample of origin, sequenced in a study of blood T cell repertoires in COVID-19. Repertoires were generated with immunoSEQ multiplex PCR, while TCRdb's copy carries only in-frame clones and drops some. The data hold approximately 160,000 clones, with around 85% observed a single time. Material: peripheral blood. These receptors were obtained from a woman in her sixties or seventies with acute or convalescent COVID-19.

CDR3 sequence reads: CASSVGGNEKLFF. The CDR3 nucleotides are TGTGCCAGCTCTGTGGGCGGGAATGAAAAACTGTTTTTT. The V and J genes are TRBV9 and TRBJ1-4; D is uncertain. CDR1 SGDLS and CDR2 YYNGEE come from the germline V gene. The V end lost 7 bases, the J end lost 5 bases, and 12 bases lay between the germline ends. The CDR3 covers 13 residues.

The V gene is TRBV19, the J gene TRBJ1-3; TRBD1 agrees at 8 bases. Germline V gene lookup returns CDR1 LNHDA and CDR2 SQIVND (reference sequence). The J segment lost 2 bases and the V segment lost 4 bases, leaving 4 bases of the junction unmatched. The CDR3 has 15 amino acids. CDR3 coding DNA: TGTGCCAGTAGTACCGGGACAGGAACTGGAAACACCATATATTTT. Amino acid sequence: CASSTGTGTGNTIYF.

The chain is built from TRBV30 and TRBJ1-5; D unclear. The CDR3 has 13 amino acids. Germline loops: CDR1 GTSNPN, CDR2 SVGIG (reference sequence). V was trimmed by 0 bases and J by 2 bases, leaving 5 bases between them. CDR3 residues: CAWSVLGNQPQHF. CDR3 in DNA: TGTGCCTGGAGTGTACTGGGCAATCAGCCCCAGCATTTT.

The genes are TRBV3-1 (or the pseudogene TRBV3-2) and TRBJ1-1; 7 positions match TRBD1. This CDR3 contains 14 residues. Germline V lookup: CDR1 LGHDT, CDR2 YNNKEL (reference sequence). Trimming removed 1 base from V and 5 bases from J; junction bases left unmatched: 4. CDR3: CASSQVSGGTEAFF. Written as DNA, the CDR3 is TGTGCCAGCAGCCAAGTGTCAGGGGGGACTGAAGCTTTCTTT.

The CDR3 protein is CASSRDRLSGNTIYF. The DNA for the CDR3 is TGTGCCAGCAGCCGGGACAGGCTCTCTGGAAACACCATATATTTT. The V gene is TRBV11-2, the J gene TRBJ1-3; TRBD1 aligns across 8 bases. Germline V CDR1 and CDR2: SGHAT, FQNNGV. The CDR3 runs to 15 residues. Trimming removed 5 bases from V and 0 bases from J; junction bases left unmatched: 3. Together with reference TRBV11-2 and TRBJ1-3, the CDR3 gives the full variable domain: EAGVAQSPRYKIIEKRQSVAFWCNPISGHATLYWYQQILGQGPKLLIQFQNNGVVDDSQLPKDRFSAERLKGVDSTLKIQPAKLEDSAVYLCASSRDRLSGNTIYFGEGSWLTVV.

The V call is TRBV7-2, the J call TRBJ1-5; 9 nucleotides agree with TRBD1. Germline V lookup: CDR1 SGHTA, CDR2 FQGNSA. The V and J ends lost 4 bases and 9 bases, in that order; junction bases with no gene match: 10. The CDR3 spans 15 residues. CDR3 protein: CASSSGQGPDRPQHF. The CDR3 DNA sequence: TGTGCCAGCAGCTCGGGACAGGGCCCCGATCGGCCCCAGCATTTT.

The rearrangement links TRBV9 to TRBJ1-1; TRBD1 matches 7 bases. Looked up from germline, CDR1 is SGDLS and CDR2 is YYNGEE. J lost 0 bases, V lost 0 bases, and 2 bases had no gene match. The CDR3 contains 15 residues. CDR3 sequence: CASSVGDSMNTEAFF. In DNA, the CDR3 is TGTGCCAGCAGCGTAGGGGACAGCATGAACACTGAAGCTTTCTTT.

The sample holds one count of this clone. The chain recombines TRBV24-1 with TRBJ2-5, with a weak D call TRBD2 (6 bases). The CDR3 spans 17 residues. In germline, CDR1 is KGHDR, CDR2 SFDVKD. V was cut by 5 bases and J by 1 base, with 19 bases left in between. CDR3 nucleotides: TGTGCCACCAGTGCAATAGGAGGGGTAGGAGGCCAAGAGACCCAGTACTTC. This codes for CATSAIGGVGGQETQYF.

This clone has a handful of counts. This sequence joins TRBV4-2 and TRBJ1-2; TRBD1 matches 8 bases. This CDR3 is built from 15 residues. The germline CDR1 and CDR2 sequences are LGHNA and YNFKEQ. Trimming cost V 3 bases and J 0 bases; bases outside gene matches: 3. CDR3 nucleotide sequence: TGTGCCAGCAGCCAGGAACAGGGGGCTAACTATGGCTACACCTTC. Translated: CASSQEQGANYGYTF.

V gene TRBV6-5 combines with J gene TRBJ1-5; TRBD1 might be the D (5 bases). V lost 7 bases to trimming and J lost 6 bases, with 16 bases between them. There are 14 residues in the CDR3. Looked up from germline, CDR1 is MNHEY and CDR2 is SVGAGI. The chain's CDR3 is CASNPTVPTQPQHF. Here the CDR3 DNA reads TGTGCCAGCAACCCGACAGTCCCCACTCAGCCCCAGCATTTT.

This sequence joins TRBV28 and TRBJ2-3; D is possibly TRBD1 (5 bases). V was clipped by 4 bases and J by 2 bases, with 28 bases between them. The length of the CDR3 is 20 residues. CDR1 and CDR2 from the germline V gene are MDHEN and SYDVKM. The CDR3 is CASSSTSSTSTETHTDTQYF. CDR3 sequence (DNA): TGTGCCAGCAGTTCCACCTCGAGCACCTCGACAGAGACACACACAGATACGCAGTATTTT.

The rearrangement joins TRBV5-1 to TRBJ1-1; no firm D call. V lost 2 bases, J lost 0 bases, and 14 bases lay in between. CDR1 is SGHRS and CDR2 is YFSETQ in the germline V gene. The length of the CDR3 is 16 residues. The CDR3 bases are TGCGCCAGCAGCTTCGGGAGACGATTAATGAACACTGAAGCTTTCTTT. As protein: CASSFGRRLMNTEAFF. Full variable domain (rest looked up from reference TRBV5-1 and TRBJ1-1): KAGVTQTPRYLIKTRGQQVTLSCSPISGHRSVSWYQQTPGQGLQFLFEYFSETQRNKGNFPGRFSGRQFSNSRSEMNVSTLELGDSALYLCASSFGRRLMNTEAFFGQGTRLTVV.

V and J are TRBV7-2 and TRBJ2-7; perhaps TRBD1 as D (6 bases). Looked up from germline, CDR1 is SGHTA and CDR2 is FQGNSA. Trimming shortened V by 1 base and J by 3 bases, and 13 bases separated the two germline ends. The length of the CDR3 is 15 residues. CDR3 region: CASSLGSGEGYEQYF. CDR3 bases: TGTGCCAGCAGCTTAGGCTCAGGGGAAGGCTACGAGCAGTACTTC.

V and J are TRBV12-3 or TRBV12-4 and TRBJ2-3; D remains unclear. The CDR3 extends over 13 amino acids. Trimming cost V 5 bases and J 0 bases, with 6 bases left between them. The CDR3 sequence: CASSLPSTDTQYF. CDR3 bases: TGTGCCAGCAGTCTACCTAGCACAGATACGCAGTATTTT.

This chain joins TRBV7-6 and TRBJ1-5; 12 nucleotides agree with TRBD1. The length of the CDR3 is 17 residues. V lost 2 bases, J lost 6 bases, and 8 bases stayed unmatched. Germline CDR1 is SGHVS and CDR2 is FNYEAQ. The CDR3 DNA reads TGTGCCAGCAGCTTACGTGGCCGGGGACAGGGGGCTCAGCCCCAGCATTTT. Translating it yields CASSLRGRGQGAQPQHF.

V and J are TRBV2 and TRBJ1-1; D is ambiguous. V lost 3 bases and J 4 bases, leaving 12 bases between the germline ends. This CDR3 comprises 14 residues. Germline CDR1 SNHLY, CDR2 FYNNEI. This CDR3 is CASSDLSARTEAFF. The CDR3 nucleotides read TGTGCCAGCAGTGATCTTAGCGCGCGCACTGAAGCTTTCTTT.

The gene calls are TRBV19 and TRBJ2-5; 11 positions match TRBD2. CDR1 and CDR2 (germline): LNHDA, SQIVND (reference sequence). Unmatched junction bases numbered 7, after V lost 3 bases and J lost 1 base. The CDR3 extends over 17 amino acids. CDR3 sequence reads: CASSIGLAGGFQETQYF. In nucleotides, the CDR3 is TGTGCCAGTAGTATTGGGCTAGCGGGGGGATTCCAAGAGACCCAGTACTTC.

The chain uses TRBV6-2 or TRBV6-3 and TRBJ2-7; maybe TRBD2 (6 bases). The CDR3 is 14 amino acids. The germline CDR1 and CDR2 sequences are MNHEY and SVGEGT. Trimming took 0 bases from V and 2 from J, leaving 8 bases between them. The CDR3 reads CASSYSWGAYEQYF. CDR3 in DNA: TGTGCCAGCAGTTACTCATGGGGGGCCTACGAGCAGTACTTC.

The J gene is TRBJ1-1, the V gene TRBV5-1; possibly TRBD1 for D (6 bases). The CDR3 runs to 19 residues. Germline V gives CDR1 SGHRS, CDR2 YFSETQ. With 3 bases removed from V and 1 base from J, the gap between germline ends came to 25 bases. The CDR3 bases are TGCGCCAGCAGCTCCGGGATAAGAGGACAGCCCGTGAAGAACACTGAAGCTTTCTTT. Translated: CASSSGIRGQPVKNTEAFF.

CDR3 in DNA: TGTGCCAGTAGGGACAGGGGAATTTTGTCCCTGGTCAATCAGCCCCAGCATTTT. This sequence encodes CASRDRGILSLVNQPQHF. The chain uses TRBV19 and TRBJ1-5, with TRBD1 matching 9 bases. Germline V lookup: CDR1 LNHDA, CDR2 SQIVND (reference sequence). The CDR3 has 18 residues. Unmatched junction bases numbered 15, after V lost 6 bases and J lost 3 bases.

The J gene is TRBJ1-2, the V gene TRBV29-1; D is unresolved. The CDR3 totals 14 residues. Germline-derived CDR1 and CDR2 are SQVTM and ANQGSEA. V lost 6 bases and J lost 0, with 14 bases in between. The CDR3 here is CSVDPTGANYGYTF. CDR3 bases: TGCAGCGTAGACCCGACCGGAGCTAACTATGGCTACACCTTC.

The chain employs TRBV9 and TRBJ1-3; D is perhaps TRBD1 (6 bases). With 0 bases removed from V and 0 bases from J, the gap between germline ends came to 7 bases. This CDR3 contains 15 residues. Germline V gene data show CDR1 as SGDLS and CDR2 as YYNGEE. The CDR3 nucleotides are TGTGCCAGCAGCGTAGGGGACACCTCTGGAAACACCATATATTTT. Translating gives CASSVGDTSGNTIYF. The whole variable domain, filled in from reference TRBV9 and TRBJ1-3, reads DSGVTQTPKHLITATGQRVTLRCSPRSGDLSVYWYQQSLDQGLQFLIQYYNGEERAKGNILERFSAQQFPDLHSELNLSSLELGDSALYFCASSVGDTSGNTIYFGEGSWLTVV.

The rearrangement uses TRBV7-9 and TRBJ2-1; 7 bases match TRBD2. Germline CDR1 SEHNR, CDR2 FQNEAQ (reference sequence). J lost 9 bases, V lost 2 bases, and 10 bases had no gene match. The length of the CDR3 is 15 residues. The CDR3 DNA reads TGTGCCAGCAGCTTATTAGCGAGGACGGGGGGTGAGCAGTTCTTC. It encodes CASSLLARTGGEQFF.

The chain carries TRBV7-6 and TRBJ2-7; 12 bases align to TRBD2. Germline CDR1 reads SGHVS; CDR2 reads FNYEAQ. The CDR3 extends over 15 amino acids. After removal of 4 bases from V and 3 bases from J, the junction contained 4 bases not matched to a gene. The CDR3 DNA follows: TGTGCCAGCAGCTGGGAGACTAGCGGGAGCTACGAGCAGTACTTC. Amino acid sequence: CASSWETSGSYEQYF. Looking up the rest from reference TRBV7-6 and TRBJ2-7 gives the full variable domain: GAGVSQSPRYKVTKRGQDVALRCDPISGHVSLYWYRQALGQGPEFLTYFNYEAQQDKSGLPNDRFSAERPEGSISTLTIQRTEQRDSAMYRCASSWETSGSYEQYFGPGTRLTVT.

The chain has TRBV19 and TRBJ2-1; TRBD2 matches at 10 bases. The CDR3 has 15 amino acids. Germline trimming cut 5 bases from V and 6 bases from J; bases unmatched to any gene: 7. Germline V gene data show CDR1 as LNHDA and CDR2 as SQIVND (reference sequence). The CDR3 DNA is TGTGCCAGTAGTGCCCCTAGCGGGAGCTTCAATGAGCAGTTCTTC. Protein product: CASSAPSGSFNEQFF.

The chain carries TRBV3-1 (or the pseudogene TRBV3-2) and TRBJ2-2; 8 nucleotides align to TRBD1. CDR3 length: 14 residues. Germline-derived CDR1 and CDR2 are LGHDT and YNNKEL (reference sequence). V was pared by 6 bases and J by 7 bases, with 7 bases of the junction left unmatched. The CDR3 DNA sequence: TGTGCCAGCAGTCTAACAGGGGGTGGCGGGGAGCTGTTTTTT. As protein: CASSLTGGGGELFF.

The rearrangement uses TRBV4-1 and TRBJ2-3, with 8 bases lining up with TRBD1. The ends lost 1 base at V and 4 bases at J; junction bases unmatched: 4. The CDR3 covers 15 residues. Germline CDR1 reads MGHRA; CDR2 reads YSYEKL. The CDR3 coding sequence is TGCGCCAGCAGCCAAGTGGACAGGGTCGCAGATACGCAGTATTTT. As protein: CASSQVDRVADTQYF.